A selection of T cell receptor beta chains follows, all from one sample in a study of cytotoxic CD8 clonotypes in ibrutinib-treated CLL. The repertoire was sequenced with immunoSEQ multiplex PCR; TCRdb's copy has only in-frame clones and lacks some. Found here are nearly 300,000 clones, around 76% of them singletons; the top ten hold about 5%. The material sequenced was PBMCs, taken at disease progression, from a patient treated with ibrutinib. All receptors come from a human donor with chronic lymphocytic leukemia. Both conserved end residues are part of each CDR3. The D gene is left open where the match is weak. Rows give clone size only sometimes, using once, few, many, or a class for an expanded clone.

TRBJ2-1 | NA | TRBV9 | NA | CASSVGNYNEQFF | TGTGCCAGCAGCGTAGGGAACTACAATGAGCAGTTCTTC
TRBJ2-1 | NA | TRBV4-3 | TRBD1 | CASSRRTGTGVGEQFF | TGCGCCAGCAGCCGCCGAACCGGGACAGGGGTTGGGGAGCAGTTCTTC
TRBJ2-7 | once | TRBV11-2 | NA | CASSTRVTYEQYF | TGTGCCAGCAGCACGCGGGTTACCTACGAGCAGTACTTC
TRBJ2-5 | few | TRBV11-3 | TRBD1 | CASSLVTGGAGTQYF | TGTGCCAGCAGCTTAGTCACAGGGGGCGCAGGGACCCAGTACTTC
TRBJ1-4 | NA | TRBV10-3 | NA | CAISITGHEKLFF | TGTGCCATCAGTATTACAGGGCATGAAAAACTGTTTTTT
TRBJ2-1 | NA | TRBV9 | TRBD1 | CASSPDNRGYNEQFF | TGTGCCAGCAGCCCGGACAACAGGGGCTACAATGAGCAGTTCTTC
TRBJ2-7 | once | TRBV29-1 | NA | CSVVSSSYYEQYF | TGCAGCGTTGTGAGCTCGTCCTACTACGAGCAGTACTTC
TRBJ1-6 | NA | TRBV7-8 | NA | CASSLARSPLHF | TGTGCCAGCAGCTTAGCGCGGTCACCCCTCCACTTT
TRBJ2-5 | NA | TRBV27 | NA | CASSFPGAPQETQYF | TGTGCCAGCAGTTTTCCAGGGGCCCCGCAAGAGACCCAGTACTTC
TRBJ2-1 | NA | TRBV18 | TRBD2 | CASSPTSSNEQFF | TGTGCCAGCTCCCCGACTAGCAGCAATGAGCAGTTCTTC